The source of this T cell receptor beta chain is a study of cytomegalovirus exposure and HLA in healthy donors. Produced via immunoSEQ multiplex PCR; TCRdb's table is partial and in-frame only. The profile shows some 230,000 clones, over 80% of them singletons. The sequencing input was PBMCs. The sequence derives from a young woman in good health and CMV-seronegative.

The CDR3: CASSSLDRGSNQPQHF. DNA for the CDR3: TGTGCCAGCAGCTCTCTGGACAGGGGAAGCAATCAGCCCCAGCATTTT. This chain links TRBV7-9 with TRBJ1-5; 9 positions agree with TRBD1. J was trimmed by 1 base and V by 4 bases; bases with no gene match: 5. The CDR3 extends over 16 amino acids. The germline gives CDR1 SEHNR, CDR2 FQNEAQ (reference sequence).